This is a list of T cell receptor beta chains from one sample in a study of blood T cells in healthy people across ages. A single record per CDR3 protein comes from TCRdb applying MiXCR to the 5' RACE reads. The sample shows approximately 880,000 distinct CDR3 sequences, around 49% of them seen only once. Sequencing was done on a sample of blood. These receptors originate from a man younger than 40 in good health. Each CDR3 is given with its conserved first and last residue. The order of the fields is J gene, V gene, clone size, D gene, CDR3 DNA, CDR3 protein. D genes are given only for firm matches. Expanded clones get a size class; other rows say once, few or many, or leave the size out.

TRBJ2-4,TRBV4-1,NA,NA,TGCGCCAGCAGCCAAGAAGGGGGTCCCCCCAGGGCCGGGGCCAAAAACATTCAGTACTTC,CASSQEGGPPRAGAKNIQYF
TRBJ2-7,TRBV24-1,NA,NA,TGTGCCACCAGTGCCCTCGGGACACCCCGGACCTACGAGCAGTACTTC,CATSALGTPRTYEQYF
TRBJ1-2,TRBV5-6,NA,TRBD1,TGTGCCAGCAGAATGACAGGGGGGAACTATGACTACACCTTC,CASRMTGGNYDYTF
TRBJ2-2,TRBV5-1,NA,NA,TGCGCCAGCAGCTTGGGCCGTCTAGGAGCCGGGGAGCTGTTTTTT,CASSLGRLGAGELFF
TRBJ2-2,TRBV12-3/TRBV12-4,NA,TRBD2,TGTGCCAGCAGTTCCCTCAGCGGGGGTCCCGGGGGGGAGCTGTTTTTT,CASSSLSGGPGGELFF
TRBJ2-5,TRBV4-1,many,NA,TGCGCCAGCAGCCAGAACAGGGTAGAGACCCAGTACTTC,CASSQNRVETQYF
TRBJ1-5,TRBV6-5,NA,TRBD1,TGTGCCGCCTCACCGGACAGGGGCCATCAGCCCCAGCATTTT,CAASPDRGHQPQHF
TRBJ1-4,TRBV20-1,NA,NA,TGCAGTGCTACTAAAGGAACTGGAGGGGAAAAACTGTTTTTT,CSATKGTGGEKLFF
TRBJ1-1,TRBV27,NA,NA,TGTGCCAGCACCAAACTGGGGGGGAGAGGCACTGAAGCTTTCTTT,CASTKLGGRGTEAFF
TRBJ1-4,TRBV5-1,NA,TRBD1,TGCGCCAGCAGCTGGACAGGACAAAGGAATGAAAAACTGTTTTTT,CASSWTGQRNEKLFF
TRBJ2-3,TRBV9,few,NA,TGTGCCAGCAGCCCCCAGACTAGCACAGATACGCAGTATTTT,CASSPQTSTDTQYF
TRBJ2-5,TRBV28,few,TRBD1,TGTGCCAGCAGTCCCCGGACAGGGTGGGCGAGAGAGACCCAGTACTTC,CASSPRTGWARETQYF
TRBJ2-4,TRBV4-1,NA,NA,TGCGCCAGCAGCCAAGACTGGTCAGCCCTAATAGCCAAAAACATTCAGTACTTC,CASSQDWSALIAKNIQYF
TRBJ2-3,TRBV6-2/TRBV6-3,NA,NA,TGTGCCAGCAGTTACCCCAGGTTAACGCAGTATTTT,CASSYPRLTQYF
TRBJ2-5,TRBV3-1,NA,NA,TGTGCCAGCAGCCAATGGGGAGGAGAGACCCAGTACTTC,CASSQWGGETQYF
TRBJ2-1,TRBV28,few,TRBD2,TGTGCCAGCATTCCCGGGCCGGGGGGACCCTACAATGAGCAGTTCTTC,CASIPGPGGPYNEQFF
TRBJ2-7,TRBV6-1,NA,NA,TGTGCCAGCAGTGGGGACAATGAGCAGTACTTC,CASSGDNEQYF
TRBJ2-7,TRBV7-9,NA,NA,TGTGCCAGCAGCTTAGATGTCGCAGACTCCTACGAGCAGTACTTC,CASSLDVADSYEQYF
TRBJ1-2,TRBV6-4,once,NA,TGTGCCAGCACGGGCACACCCTATGGCTACACCTTC,CASTGTPYGYTF
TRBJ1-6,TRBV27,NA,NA,TGTGCCAGCAGTTCGTTGAGCGCCTCACCCCTCCACTTT,CASSSLSASPLHF
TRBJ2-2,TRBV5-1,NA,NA,TGCGCCAGCTCCGGGAGAGGGTTGTTCGCCGGGGAGCTGTTTTTT,CASSGRGLFAGELFF
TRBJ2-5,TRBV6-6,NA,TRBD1,TGTGCCAGCAGTAACGGACAGGCCGAGGGAGAGACCCAGTACTTC,CASSNGQAEGETQYF
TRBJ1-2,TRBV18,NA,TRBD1,TGTGCCAGCTCACTAGCGACAGGGGGAAACTATGGCTACACCTTC,CASSLATGGNYGYTF
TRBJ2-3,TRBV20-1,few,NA,TGCAGTGCTTGGCTAGCAGGTGACACGGATACGCAGTATTTT,CSAWLAGDTDTQYF
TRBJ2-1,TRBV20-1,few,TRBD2,TGCAGTGCTCAACTAGCGGGGTCGGAAAATGAGCAGTTCTTC,CSAQLAGSENEQFF
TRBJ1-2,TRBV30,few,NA,TGTGCCTGGATCCAAGGAGGGAGTGAAAGATATGGCTACACCTTC,CAWIQGGSERYGYTF
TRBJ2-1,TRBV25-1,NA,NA,TGTGCCAGCAGTGCCACGGCTGGAGGCAATGAGCAGTTCTTC,CASSATAGGNEQFF
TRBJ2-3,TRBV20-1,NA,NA,TGCAGTGCTAGTAATTTCTTGAGCACAGATACGCAGTATTTT,CSASNFLSTDTQYF
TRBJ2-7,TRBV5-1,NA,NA,TGCGCCAGCAGCTTGGCCCCACAGGTGAGGGACTACGAGCAGTACTTC,CASSLAPQVRDYEQYF
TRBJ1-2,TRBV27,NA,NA,TGTGCCAGCAGTTTATCTTCCCTGGGGTATGGCTACACCTTC,CASSLSSLGYGYTF
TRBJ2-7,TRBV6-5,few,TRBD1,TGTGCCAGCAGACGGAGGACAGGAAGCTCCTACGAGCAGTACTTC,CASRRRTGSSYEQYF
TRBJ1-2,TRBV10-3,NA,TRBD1,TGTGCCATCAGTGAGTCTCGAACAGGGGTAGCTGGCTACACCTTC,CAISESRTGVAGYTF
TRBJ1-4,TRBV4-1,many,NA,TGCGCCAGCGCCCCGGGAGGGTTTAATGAAAAACTGTTTTTT,CASAPGGFNEKLFF
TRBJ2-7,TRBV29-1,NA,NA,TGCAGCGTTGAAGAGGCAGGGGCAAGAGAGCAGTACTTC,CSVEEAGAREQYF
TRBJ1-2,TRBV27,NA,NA,TGTGCCAGCAGTTTAACGGGATTCTATGGCTACACCTTC,CASSLTGFYGYTF
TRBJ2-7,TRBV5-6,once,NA,TGTGCCAGCAGCTTTGACAACCCCTACGAGCAGTACTTC,CASSFDNPYEQYF
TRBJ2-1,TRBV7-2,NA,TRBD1,TGTGCCAGCCGGGACAGGGTGCATGAGCAGTTCTTC,CASRDRVHEQFF
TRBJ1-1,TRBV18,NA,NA,TGTGCCAGCTCACCAGGGGAAAGGGCCTCTCAGGCTTTCTTT,CASSPGERASQAFF
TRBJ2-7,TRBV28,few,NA,TGTGCCACGGGATATCGGACGGTCCTCTACGAGCAGTACTTC,CATGYRTVLYEQYF
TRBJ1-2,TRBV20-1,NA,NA,TGCAGTGCTAGAGATCCCCCGACAATCTACACCTTC,CSARDPPTIYTF
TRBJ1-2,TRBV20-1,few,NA,TGCAGTGCTAGAGGGTCCGGGGTCCAGGTGGCGAACTATGGCTACACCTTC,CSARGSGVQVANYGYTF
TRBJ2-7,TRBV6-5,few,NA,TGTGCCAGCAGTTGGTCCACTAGGGACGAGCAGTACTTC,CASSWSTRDEQYF